This T cell receptor beta chain was retrieved from a study of blood T cell repertoires in COVID-19. V dropped 4 bases and J dropped 7; count of bases not matched to a gene: 9. This CDR3 has 15 amino acids. Germline V lookup: CDR1 LGHNA, CDR2 YSLEER. Data came from immunoSEQ multiplex PCR; TCRdb stores just in-frame clones and leaves some out. The sample comprises some 30,000 clones, around nine tenths of which are singletons, and 13% to 15% rests with the top ten. The rearrangement joins TRBV4-3 to TRBJ2-1, with 8 bases fitting TRBD1. Sequenced sample: peripheral blood. The receptor was isolated from a human donor with active COVID-19. The donor label of this sample is uncertain. For the CDR3, the DNA is TGCGCCAGCAGCCGGAGATCAGGGGGCTATAATGAGCAGTTCTTC. It encodes CASSRRSGGYNEQFF.